The T cell receptor beta chain described here comes from a study of blood T cells in healthy people across ages. The study, taken as a whole, reports: Unsorted PBMCs prevented conclusive naive versus antigen-experienced comparison.

Combining a sample-barcoded 5' primer with a J-beta primer mix, a second PCR ran for about 6 to 12 cycles. TCRdb used MiXCR to reprocess the 5' RACE reads, holding one entry per CDR3 protein. The data contain approximately 940,000 distinct CDR3 sequences, around 46% of them singletons. V lost 2 bases and J 4 bases, leaving 8 bases between the germline ends. Germline V gene data show CDR1 as SGHVS and CDR2 as FNYEAQ. The CDR3 consists of 13 residues. Donation came from healthy Caucasian individuals in Russia who were aged roughly 6 to 95. Ten milliliters of peripheral blood were drawn from each donor into EDTA-treated tubes. This clonotype was counted between two and nine times. The antigen remains unidentified.

The chain joins TRBV7-6 to TRBJ2-5; D not resolved. This clonotype was obtained from a man aged 25 to 40 in good health. The material sequenced was blood. The CDR3 spells CASSLINAETQYF. The CDR3, as DNA: TGTGCCAGCAGCTTAATCAATGCAGAGACCCAGTACTTC.